A single sample gave rise to the 21 T cell receptor beta chains below, sequenced in a study of CD8+CD57+ T cells in acquired aplastic anemia. The sequenced patients had an expansion of CD8+CD57+ cells seen by flow cytometry. Genomic DNA, serving as template, underwent TCR beta VDJ and CDR3 profiling. TCRdb reprocessed the reads with MiXCR, giving one entry per CDR3 protein. Seen here are around 200,000 distinct CDR3 sequences, 40% to 50% observed once, and the top ten hold over 7.5%. Sequences were obtained from sorted CD4+, CD8+, or CD8+CD57+ T cells (not recorded which) from PBMCs. Receptors were obtained from a human donor with aplastic anemia.

The J gene is TRBJ2-3, the V gene TRBV5-1; 12 bases line up with TRBD2. The V and J ends lost 3 bases and 0 bases, in that order; junction bases with no gene match: 8. Germline V CDR1 and CDR2: SGHRS, YFSETQ. The CDR3 is 18 residues long. The CDR3 DNA sequence: TGCGCCAGCAGCTCGGCCTCGACTAGCGGGAGTAGCACAGATACGCAGTATTTT. It specifies CASSSASTSGSSTDTQYF. Supplemented by reference TRBV5-1 and TRBJ2-3, the full variable domain reads KAGVTQTPRYLIKTRGQQVTLSCSPISGHRSVSWYQQTPGQGLQFLFEYFSETQRNKGNFPGRFSGRQFSNSRSEMNVSTLELGDSALYLCASSSASTSGSSTDTQYFGPGTRLTVL.

This clonotype occurred many times. V usage is TRBV2 and J usage is TRBJ1-4; 9 bases are a match to TRBD1. The CDR3 runs to 15 residues. CDR1 is SNHLY, CDR2 FYNNEI, per germline. The V and J ends lost 6 bases and 6 bases, in that order; junction bases with no gene match: 8. The CDR3 protein is CASSPNRGRYEKLFF. Written as DNA, the CDR3 is TGTGCCAGCAGCCCGAACAGGGGGCGGTATGAAAAACTGTTTTTT.

The chain employs TRBV15 and TRBJ2-7; possibly TRBD1 for D (7 bases). Germline lookup yields CDR1 LNHNV and CDR2 YYDKDF (reference sequence). The ends were cut back, 6 bases at V and 6 bases at J, with 24 bases in the middle. The CDR3 is made up of 16 amino acids. For the CDR3, the DNA is TGTGCCACCAGTCCCGGGACAGAGGCGGGGTTCGGCGAGCAGTACTTC. Translation: CATSPGTEAGFGEQYF.

V gene TRBV10-3 combines with J gene TRBJ2-3; the match to TRBD2 covers 11 bases. The V and J ends lost 6 bases and 14 bases, in that order; junction bases with no gene match: 10. The CDR3 spans 13 residues. Germline CDR1 ENHRY, CDR2 SYGVKD. CDR3 sequence reads: CAIRGTSGDRLYF. The CDR3 region has the DNA TGTGCCATCAGGGGGACTAGCGGCGATAGGCTGTATTTT.

This chain connects TRBV29-1 to TRBJ1-2, with 8 positions matching TRBD1. CDR1 and CDR2 from the germline V gene are SQVTM and ANQGSEA. The CDR3 is 11 residues long. V lost 6 bases, J lost 6 bases, and 3 bases stayed unmatched. The CDR3 loop reads CSVSGGDGYTF. The DNA of the CDR3 is TGCAGCGTGTCAGGGGGCGATGGCTACACCTTC.

The chain links TRBV29-1 to TRBJ1-2, with a tentative D call TRBD1 (5 bases). Trimming shortened V by 4 bases and J by 6 bases, and 12 bases separated the two germline ends. CDR3 size: 12 residues. Germline V gene lookup returns CDR1 SQVTM and CDR2 ANQGSEA. In DNA form, the CDR3 reads TGCAGCGTTGTCAGAGGGGACGATGGCTACACCTTC. Translating it yields CSVVRGDDGYTF. The full variable domain, in which reference TRBV29-1 and TRBJ1-2 provide the parts outside the CDR3, is SAVISQKPSRDICQRGTSLTIQCQVDSQVTMMFWYRQQPGQSLTLIATANQGSEATYESGFVIDKFPISRPNLTFSTLTVSNMSPEDSSIYLCSVVRGDDGYTFGSGTRLTVV.

The CDR3 region is CASSAIQGEGYEQYF. The CDR3 region has the DNA TGTGCCAGCAGCGCCATACAGGGAGAGGGCTACGAGCAGTACTTC. The V call is TRBV7-6, the J call TRBJ2-7; tentative D call: TRBD1 (6 bases). This CDR3 has 15 amino acids. V lost 5 bases, J lost 3 bases, and 17 bases lay in between. CDR1 SGHVS and CDR2 FNYEAQ come from the germline V gene.

The chain uses TRBV9 and TRBJ2-5, with D possibly TRBD2 on 6 matching bases. Germline V gene lookup returns CDR1 SGDLS and CDR2 YYNGEE. The CDR3 length is 15 residues. Trimming took off 4 bases at V and 6 bases at J, with 19 bases between the two ends. Here the CDR3 DNA reads TGTGCCAGCAGCAGCCGGGACGGGGGTAGGCAGACCCAGTACTTC. Its protein is CASSSRDGGRQTQYF.

The rearrangement joins TRBV24-1 to TRBJ1-2, with D hard to call. From germline, CDR1 is KGHDR and CDR2 SFDVKD. Trimming removed 2 bases from V and 0 bases from J, with 9 bases in between. CDR3 length equals 15 residues. CDR3: CATSDSGRANYGYTF. DNA of the CDR3: TGTGCCACCAGTGATTCCGGACGTGCTAACTATGGCTACACCTTC.

CDR3 nucleotides: TGCGCCAGCAGCAAGACAGGAGTAGTCTACGAGCAGTACTTC. Amino acids: CASSKTGVVYEQYF. V gene TRBV5-1 combines with J gene TRBJ2-7, with D possibly being TRBD1 (6 bases). This CDR3 has 14 residues. V dropped 4 bases and J dropped 3 bases, with 14 bases sitting between them. Germline V CDR1 and CDR2: SGHRS, YFSETQ.

This rearrangement joins TRBV7-2 to TRBJ2-5; 8 bases are a match to TRBD1. Per germline, CDR1 SGHTA and CDR2 FQGNSA. The CDR3 extends over 12 amino acids. The CDR3 sequence: CARQGSMETQYF. The CDR3 DNA follows: TGTGCTAGACAGGGGTCGATGGAGACCCAGTACTTC.

The chain uses TRBV9 and TRBJ2-7; TRBD1 aligns across 7 bases. The CDR3 has 16 residues. With 0 bases clipped from V and 1 base from J, the junction kept 7 bases outside the gene matches. Germline CDR1 and CDR2: SGDLS and YYNGEE. In nucleotides, the CDR3 is TGTGCCAGCAGCGTAGGAGGACAGGTCGGTTCCTACGAGCAGTACTTC. Amino acid sequence: CASSVGGQVGSYEQYF. The whole variable domain, filled in from reference TRBV9 and TRBJ2-7, reads DSGVTQTPKHLITATGQRVTLRCSPRSGDLSVYWYQQSLDQGLQFLIQYYNGEERAKGNILERFSAQQFPDLHSELNLSSLELGDSALYFCASSVGGQVGSYEQYFGPGTRLTVT.

This rearrangement joins TRBV29-1 to TRBJ1-1; D is unresolved. Germline V gene data show CDR1 as SQVTM and CDR2 as ANQGSEA. V dropped 5 bases and J dropped 2 bases, with 12 bases sitting between them. The CDR3 runs to 13 residues. The CDR3 DNA follows: TGCAGCGTTTCAAGGGCAGAAAACACTGAAGCTTTCTTT. Translating it yields CSVSRAENTEAFF. The full variable domain, with the rest looked up from reference TRBV29-1 and TRBJ1-1, is SAVISQKPSRDICQRGTSLTIQCQVDSQVTMMFWYRQQPGQSLTLIATANQGSEATYESGFVIDKFPISRPNLTFSTLTVSNMSPEDSSIYLCSVSRAENTEAFFGQGTRLTVV.

This clonotype was seen a few times. The chain links TRBV24-1 to TRBJ2-3, with D possibly matching TRBD1 (6 bases). Trimming pared 4 bases from V and 1 base from J, leaving 14 bases between. Looked up from germline, CDR1 is KGHDR and CDR2 is SFDVKD. The CDR3 has 16 residues. Here the CDR3 DNA reads TGTGCCACCAGTGACTTCAGGGGTTCGGGCACAGATACGCAGTATTTT. It translates to CATSDFRGSGTDTQYF.

V is TRBV11-2 and J is TRBJ1-1; possible D gene TRBD1, 5 bases. In germline, CDR1 is SGHAT, CDR2 FQNNGV. CDR3 length: 12 amino acids. Trimming pared 4 bases from V and 8 bases from J, leaving 11 bases between. The CDR3 DNA follows: TGTGCCAGCAGCTCTGCCAAGGGGGAAGCTTTCTTT. It encodes CASSSAKGEAFF.

V usage is TRBV7-9 and J usage is TRBJ1-6; D gene uncertain. Trimming cost V 4 bases and J 9 bases, with 16 bases left between them. The germline gives CDR1 SEHNR, CDR2 FQNEAQ (reference sequence). The CDR3 runs to 15 residues. The CDR3 region is CASSSSPTPFSPLHF. The CDR3, as DNA: TGTGCCAGCAGCTCGAGTCCCACCCCTTTTTCACCCCTCCACTTT.

This clonotype was seen at least ten times. V usage is TRBV12-3 or TRBV12-4 and J usage is TRBJ2-7; D is ambiguous. V was cut by 2 bases and J by 0 bases, with 8 bases left in between. The CDR3 loop spans 14 amino acids. CDR3 protein: CASSLMEPSYEQYF. Written as DNA, the CDR3 is TGTGCCAGCAGTTTAATGGAGCCCTCCTACGAGCAGTACTTC.

This clonotype was detected ten times or more. The J gene is TRBJ1-2, the V gene TRBV2, with D perhaps matching TRBD1 (6 bases). Germline V gives CDR1 SNHLY, CDR2 FYNNEI. Trimming left V 1 base short and J 8 bases short, with 14 bases between. CDR3 length equals 14 residues. CDR3 sequence reads: CASSEGGAVRGYTF. As DNA, the CDR3 is TGTGCCAGCAGTGAAGGGGGGGCAGTTCGGGGCTACACCTTC.

The chain's CDR3 is CSGTSGTSYEQYF. In nucleotides, the CDR3 is TGCAGCGGGACTAGCGGGACCTCCTACGAGCAGTACTTC. The chain has TRBV29-1 and TRBJ2-7; 12 nucleotides agree with TRBD2. The CDR3 runs 13 residues. From germline, CDR1 is SQVTM and CDR2 ANQGSEA. V was clipped by 7 bases and J by 0 bases; unmatched bases: 1.

V is TRBV20-1 and J is TRBJ2-3; TRBD1 is a possible D gene (6 bases). Deletions cut 3 bases from V and 4 bases from J, with 14 bases between. This CDR3 region has 14 residues. Germline loops: CDR1 DFQATT, CDR2 SNEGSKA (reference sequence). The CDR3 is CSASRLQGPDTQYF. DNA for the CDR3: TGCAGTGCTAGCCGCCTACAGGGACCAGATACGCAGTATTTT.

This chain uses TRBV20-1 with TRBJ1-6, with 8 bases fitting TRBD1. Germline values: CDR1 DFQATT, CDR2 SNEGSKA (reference sequence). V shed 6 bases and J 7 bases; nucleotides not matched to a gene: 5. This CDR3 has 13 amino acids. The DNA of the CDR3 is TGCAGTGCCGTGACAGGGGTAAATTCACCCCTCCACTTT. Amino acids: CSAVTGVNSPLHF.